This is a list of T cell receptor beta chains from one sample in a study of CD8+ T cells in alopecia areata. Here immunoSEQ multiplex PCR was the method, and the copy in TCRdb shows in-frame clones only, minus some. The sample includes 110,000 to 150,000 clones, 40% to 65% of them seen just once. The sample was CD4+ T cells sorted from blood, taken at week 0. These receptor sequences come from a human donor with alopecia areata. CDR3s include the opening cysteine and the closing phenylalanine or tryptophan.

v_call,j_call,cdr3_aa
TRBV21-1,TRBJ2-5,CASRGQGKETQYF
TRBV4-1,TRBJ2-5,CASSQAGPAGGQETQYF
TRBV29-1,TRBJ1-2,CSVDRGDGYTF
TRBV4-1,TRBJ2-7,CASSREGAYEQYF
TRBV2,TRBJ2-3,CATRTPSTTDTQYF
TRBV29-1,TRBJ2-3,CSVPPHGADTQYF
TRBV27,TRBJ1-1,CASRKVQGARNTEAFF
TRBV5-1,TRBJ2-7,CASSSPPAMVGYEQYF
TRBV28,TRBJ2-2,CASSNSGRSRTGELFF
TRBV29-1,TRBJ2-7,CSVLDVPGQNSYEQYF
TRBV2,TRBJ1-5,CASSNRGSNQPQHF
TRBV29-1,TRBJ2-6,CSVGDRTYSGANVLTF
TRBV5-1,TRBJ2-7,CASSWKYDSNEQYF
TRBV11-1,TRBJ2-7,CASSSLGQGASYEQYF
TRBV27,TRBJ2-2,CASSSLTGAGELFF
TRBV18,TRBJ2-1,CASSPQINEQFF
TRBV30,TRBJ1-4,CAWSAGLQNEKLFF
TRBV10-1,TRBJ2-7,CARGQSTFYEQYF
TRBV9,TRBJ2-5,CASSRSAIMETQYF
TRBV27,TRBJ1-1,CASSKQDRGLGNTEAFF
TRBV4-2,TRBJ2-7,CASSQEPGGEQYF
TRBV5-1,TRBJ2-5,CASREIKESAQYF
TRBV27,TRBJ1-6,CASSSTGPYRNSPLHF
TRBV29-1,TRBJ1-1,CSVGQGRTEAFF
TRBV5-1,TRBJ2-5,CASSSGGGETQYF
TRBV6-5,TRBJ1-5,CASSYSSGHQPQHF
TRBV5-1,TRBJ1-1,CASSLGHTGPEAFF
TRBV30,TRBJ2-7,CAWSAGHENGEQYF
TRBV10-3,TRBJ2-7,CATQTGYSYEQYF
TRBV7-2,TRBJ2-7,CASSKKLVGPSIEQYF
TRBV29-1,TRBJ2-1,CSVPGGGIYNEQFF
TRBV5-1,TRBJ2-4,CASSPGELAKNIQYF
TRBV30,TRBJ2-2,CAWSRSSGRGELFF
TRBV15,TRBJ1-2,CATESGQGSSAYGYTF
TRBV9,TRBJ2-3,CASSPRGGAGTDTQYF
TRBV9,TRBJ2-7,CASSVGGTSGDEQYF
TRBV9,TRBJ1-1,CASSVAPKDTEAFF